This T cell receptor beta chain was recovered during a study of beta chain features in type 1 diabetes. Study details: Examined across all samples were around 110 million sorted cells.

As concerns this clone: Its antigen is as yet unknown.

Study conclusions and caveats: TCRB CDR3s were moderately but significantly shorter in Type 1 diabetes patients in all four CD4+ subsets. HLA influence on TCRB rearrangement stayed unresolved here.

As every portion of the isolated RNA was reverse transcribed, the sequencing read expressed TCRB transcripts. Repertoires were generated with immunoSEQ multiplex PCR, while TCRdb's copy carries only in-frame clones and drops some. Counted here are roughly 51,000 clones, approximately 52% occurring once; the ten biggest clones make up roughly 2.5%. CDR1 is SGHKS, CDR2 YYEKEE, per germline (reference sequence). The CDR3 length is 15 residues. The V and J ends lost 0 bases and 2 bases respectively, with 11 bases between them. Sequencing input: Tregs from blood. The chain joins TRBV5-5 to TRBJ1-2, with D perhaps matching TRBD1 (5 bases). The receptor's source is a middle-aged woman with type 1 diabetes. CDR3 nucleotides: TGTGCCAGCAGCTTGGAGGCGGGGCGAAACTATGGCTACACCTTC. Its translation: CASSLEAGRNYGYTF.